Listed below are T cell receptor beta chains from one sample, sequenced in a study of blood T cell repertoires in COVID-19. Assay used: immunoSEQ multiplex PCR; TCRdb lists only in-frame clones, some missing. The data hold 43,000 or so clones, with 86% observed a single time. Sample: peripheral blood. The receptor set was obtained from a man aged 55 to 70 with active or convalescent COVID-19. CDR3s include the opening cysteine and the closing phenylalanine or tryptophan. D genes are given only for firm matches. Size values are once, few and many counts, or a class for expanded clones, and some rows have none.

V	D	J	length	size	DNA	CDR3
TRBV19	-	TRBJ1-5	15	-	TGTGCCAGTAGTCTCCGACATAGAAGCAATCAGCCCCAGCATTTT	CASSLRHRSNQPQHF
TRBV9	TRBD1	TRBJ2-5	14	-	TGTGCCAGCAGCGTAGACAGGGGTCGAGAGACCCAGTACTTC	CASSVDRGRETQYF
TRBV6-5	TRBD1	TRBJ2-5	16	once	TGTGCCAGCAGTTATGGACAGGGGATCCTCCAGGTGACCCAGTACTTC	CASSYGQGILQVTQYF
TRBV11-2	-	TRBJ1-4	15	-	TGTGCCAGCAGCTTAGGCGGCAGGGGCAGTGAAAAACTGTTTTTT	CASSLGGRGSEKLFF
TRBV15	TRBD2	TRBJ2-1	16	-	TGTGCCACCAGCAGAGGGCGTGGGGGGGCCTACAATGAGCAGTTCTTC	CATSRGRGGAYNEQFF
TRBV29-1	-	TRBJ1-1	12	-	TGCAGCGTCTGGGGGGGGAAAACTGAAGCTTTCTTT	CSVWGGKTEAFF
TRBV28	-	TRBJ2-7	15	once	TGTGCCAGCAGTTTCCCAAACAGGCCCCCTTACGAGCAGTACTTC	CASSFPNRPPYEQYF
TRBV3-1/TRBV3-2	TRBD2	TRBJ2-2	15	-	TGTGCCAGCAGCCATTTAGCGGGGGGGCCAGGGGAGCTGTTTTTT	CASSHLAGGPGELFF
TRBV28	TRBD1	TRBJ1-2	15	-	TGTGCCAGCACCCCCCGGAGACAGGGTGGATTTGGCTACACCTTC	CASTPRRQGGFGYTF
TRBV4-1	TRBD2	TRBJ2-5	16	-	TGCGCCAGCAGCCAAACCGCTAGCGGGGGAGGGAAGACCCAGTACTTC	CASSQTASGGGKTQYF
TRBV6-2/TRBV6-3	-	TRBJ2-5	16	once	TGTGCCAGCAGTTACTCTTCCCCGGGACAAGGGGAGACCCAGTACTTC	CASSYSSPGQGETQYF
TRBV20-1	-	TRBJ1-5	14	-	TGCAGTGCGAGTGGGAGGGCTGGTAGGCAGCCCCAGCATTTT	CSASGRAGRQPQHF
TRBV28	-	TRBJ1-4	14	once	TGTGCCAGCAGTTTCCGGGACAACCCCGAAAAACTGTTTTTT	CASSFRDNPEKLFF
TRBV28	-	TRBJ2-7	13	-	TGTGCCAGCAGTTTCGTCAGAACCTACGAGCAGTACTTC	CASSFVRTYEQYF
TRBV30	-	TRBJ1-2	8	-	TGTGCCTGGGGCCCGTACACCTTC	CAWGPYTF
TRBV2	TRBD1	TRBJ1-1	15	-	TGTGCCAGCAAAGGACAGGGGGTCTGGTTGTTTGGAGCTTTCTTT	CASKGQGVWLFGAFF
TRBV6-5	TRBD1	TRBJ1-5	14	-	TGTGCCAGCAGTTTAGACAGGGGGGATCAGCCCCAGCATTTT	CASSLDRGDQPQHF
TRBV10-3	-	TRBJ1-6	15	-	TGTGCCATCAGTGATTCGGACAGCGCAAATTCACCCCTCCACTTT	CAISDSDSANSPLHF
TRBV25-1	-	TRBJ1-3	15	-	TGTGCCAGCAGTGATGTAGGTTCGGGAGGAAACACCATATATTTT	CASSDVGSGGNTIYF
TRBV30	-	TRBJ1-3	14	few	TGTGCCTGGAGTAACATTTACTCTGGAAACACCATATATTTT	CAWSNIYSGNTIYF
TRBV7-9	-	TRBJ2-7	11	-	TGTGCCAGCAGGGGGGGGCACGAGCAGTACTTC	CASRGGHEQYF
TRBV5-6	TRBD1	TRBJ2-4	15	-	TGTGCCAGCAGCCCCACCGGGACAGCTAAAAACATTCAGTACTTC	CASSPTGTAKNIQYF
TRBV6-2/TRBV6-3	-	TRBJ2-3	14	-	TGTGCCAGCAGTTACCGGCAGGTTTCAGATACGCAGTATTTT	CASSYRQVSDTQYF
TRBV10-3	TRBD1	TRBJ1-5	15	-	TGTGCCATCAGTGAAGGACAGGGGGCCGATCAGCCCCAGCATTTT	CAISEGQGADQPQHF
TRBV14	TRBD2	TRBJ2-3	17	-	TGTGCCAGCAGCCAAGATATCAGCGGGGGGGCAGAAGATACGCAGTATTTT	CASSQDISGGAEDTQYF
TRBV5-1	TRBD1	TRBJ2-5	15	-	TGCGCCAGCAGCTTAGCCGGGACAGAACAAGAGACCCAGTACTTC	CASSLAGTEQETQYF
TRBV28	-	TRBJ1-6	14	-	TGTGCCAGCAGTACCCCGACAGGCTTGACACCCCTCCACTTT	CASSTPTGLTPLHF
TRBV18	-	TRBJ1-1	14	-	TGTGCCAGCTCACCTACCTCAGGGAACACTGAAGCTTTCTTT	CASSPTSGNTEAFF
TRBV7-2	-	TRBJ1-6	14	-	TGTGCCAGCACCTCCGTTTCAACAAATTCACCCCTCCACTTT	CASTSVSTNSPLHF
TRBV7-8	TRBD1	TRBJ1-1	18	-	TGTGCCAGCAGCACTCGACAGGGACCTGTTTATGGAGGCACTGAAGCTTTCTTT	CASSTRQGPVYGGTEAFF
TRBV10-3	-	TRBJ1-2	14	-	TGTGCCATCAGTGAGCCCACAGGGTGGGATGGCTACACCTTC	CAISEPTGWDGYTF